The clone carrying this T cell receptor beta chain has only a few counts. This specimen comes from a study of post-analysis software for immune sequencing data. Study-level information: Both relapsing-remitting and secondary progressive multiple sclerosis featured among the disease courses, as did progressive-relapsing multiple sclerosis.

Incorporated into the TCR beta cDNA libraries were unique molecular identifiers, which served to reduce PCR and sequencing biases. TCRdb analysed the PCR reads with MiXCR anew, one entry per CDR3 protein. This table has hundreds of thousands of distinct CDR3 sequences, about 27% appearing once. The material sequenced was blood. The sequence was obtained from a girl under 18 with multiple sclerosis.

The CDR3 region has the DNA TGTGCCAGCAGCCAGGGACAGGGGGTATACGAGCAGTACTTC. It translates to CASSQGQGVYEQYF. This chain links TRBV6-1 with TRBJ2-7; 11 bases align to TRBD1. The V and J ends lost 6 bases and 4 bases, in that order; junction bases with no gene match: 5. This CDR3 comprises 14 residues. Germline V lookup: CDR1 MNHNS, CDR2 SASEGT.